The entry below describes one T cell receptor (beta chain). Its antigen is as yet unknown. Germline lookup yields CDR1 DFQATT and CDR2 SNEGSKA (reference sequence). The CDR3 has 15 residues. Unmatched junction bases numbered 4, after V lost 2 bases and J lost 2 bases. The data were taken from a study of T cells in Graves' hyperthyroidism and ophthalmopathy. About the research overall: Before treatment of any kind, peripheral blood was taken at initial diagnosis.

TCR beta CDR3 regions were amplified from RNA transcripts. A set of HTBI primers served as the primers for a first-round RT-PCR of the TCR CDR3. MiXCR, run by TCRdb on the multiplex PCR reads, gives a single entry per CDR3 protein. The sample consists of hundreds of thousands of distinct CDR3 sequences, more than 20% of them appearing once. Findings of the study overall: Blood also showed most of the thyroid clonotypes that were expanded above 0.001. Separation of ophthalmopathy from stable hyperthyroidism was achieved by a 13 V-J model.

The sequenced sample consisted of blood. The origin of this receptor is a man younger than 40 with Graves' ophthalmopathy. The chain carries TRBV20-1 and TRBJ2-1; 9 nucleotides match TRBD2. This chain's CDR3 is CSARPAGGTYNEQFF. The CDR3 coding sequence is TGCAGTGCTAGACCAGCGGGGGGCACCTACAATGAGCAGTTCTTC.